This TCR beta chain derives from a study of blood T cell repertoires in COVID-19. Overall study context: The origin of the acute and convalescent COVID-19 samples was the United States, Italy and Spain. The cDNA or gDNA used as material had been derived from T cells, B-cell-depleted T cells, or PBMCs.

Source study methods: Nucleated cell number was recorded as an estimate derived from reference gene primer amplification. Produced via immunoSEQ multiplex PCR; TCRdb's table is partial and in-frame only. From that table come the V and J calls and clone size; the DNA was used to work out D and trimming. Seen here are more than 300,000 clones, about 89% observed once, and the top ten hold roughly 10%. Patients in Seattle were enrolled during active infection, then followed longitudinally. This TCR was recovered from a woman in her thirties with COVID-19, enrolled during active disease. What was sequenced was peripheral blood.

CDR3 in amino acids: CASRLGAGSPDTQYF. CDR3 in DNA: TGTGCCAGCAGGCTTGGGGCGGGGTCCCCAGATACGCAGTATTTT. The chain has TRBV7-9 and TRBJ2-3; the D gene is possibly TRBD2 (6 bases). Germline CDR1 SEHNR, CDR2 FQNEAQ (reference sequence). The CDR3 is 15 residues long. V gave up 6 bases and J gave up 4 bases, with 17 bases separating them.